Listed below are T cell receptor beta chains from one sample, sequenced in a study of human T cells and chemical hapten exposure. Using its own MiXCR run on the RACE reads, TCRdb lists one record per CDR3 protein. The profile shows about 300,000 distinct CDR3 sequences, about 5% of them singletons. The sample here was whole blood, taken in connection with sensitization to the hapten diphenylcyclopropenone (DPC). These receptors were obtained from a woman aged 18-29 years with alopecia areata. Some clones in this sample may be carry-over from other donors' samples. CDR3s include the opening cysteine and the closing phenylalanine or tryptophan. The order of the fields is D gene, V gene, J gene, clone size, CDR3 DNA, CDR3 protein. D genes are given only for firm matches. Clone sizes are given selectively: once, few, many, or a class where the clone is expanded.

>TRBD2|TRBV5-8|TRBJ2-5|few
TGTGCCAGCAGCTTGGGTCTAGCGGGGGGCTCACAAGAGACCCAGTACTTC
CASSLGLAGGSQETQYF
>NA|TRBV7-8|TRBJ2-5|many
TGTGCCAGCAGTCCTTCCGGGGTCCAAGAGACCCAGTACTTC
CASSPSGVQETQYF
>TRBD2|TRBV5-1|TRBJ2-3|many
TGCGCCAGCGGGAGCGGGGGCCCCGCCGAGGGTACGCAGTATTTT
CASGSGGPAEGTQYF
>NA|TRBV3-1|TRBJ2-7|few
TGTGCCAGCAGCCAGTGGGGACTGTTGCAGTACTTC
CASSQWGLLQYF
>NA|TRBV12-3/TRBV12-4|TRBJ1-1|many
TGTGCCAGCAGTTCATCCGGGACGGTGAACACTGAAGCTTTCTTT
CASSSSGTVNTEAFF
>NA|TRBV2|TRBJ2-5|many
TGTGCCAGCAGTGGGGGTACTTCCCAAGAGACCCAGTACTTC
CASSGGTSQETQYF
>TRBD1|TRBV28|TRBJ2-7|few
TGTGCCAGCAGCTCCCGGGACAGCTGGCACGAGCAGTACTTC
CASSSRDSWHEQYF
>NA|TRBV10-2|TRBJ2-7|many
TGCGCCAGCAGTGAGGGCAGGACCTACGAGCAGTACTTC
CASSEGRTYEQYF
>NA|TRBV6-2/TRBV6-3|TRBJ2-3|NA
TGTGCCAGCAGTAAGGGTTTGGCAGATACGCAGTATTTT
CASSKGLADTQYF
>NA|TRBV14|TRBJ1-1|many
TGTGCCAGCAGCCGTGACAGCTACACTGAAGCTTTCTTT
CASSRDSYTEAFF
>NA|TRBV18|TRBJ2-2|NA
TGTGCCAGCTCACCGGGGAGAGCGAACACCGGGGAGCTGTTTTTT
CASSPGRANTGELFF
>NA|TRBV10-3|TRBJ2-7|few
TGTGCCATCAGTGAAGTAGGGGGCTACGAGCAGTACTTC
CAISEVGGYEQYF
>NA|TRBV7-2|TRBJ1-5|NA
TGTGCCAGCAGCTTTATGTCCGCGGGGGGCAATCAGCCCCAGCATTTT
CASSFMSAGGNQPQHF
>TRBD1|TRBV7-3|TRBJ2-5|many
TGTGCCAGCAGCCCAGGGGGTGGAGAGACCCAGTACTTC
CASSPGGGETQYF
>TRBD1|TRBV6-2/TRBV6-3|TRBJ1-1|few
TGTGCCAGCAGGCCCGGGACAGTGTACACTGAAGCTTTCTTT
CASRPGTVYTEAFF
>NA|TRBV6-6|TRBJ1-2|few
TGTGCCAGCACCACGGGGCAGTTGAGCTATGGCTACACCTTC
CASTTGQLSYGYTF
>NA|TRBV5-1|TRBJ2-3|many
TGCGCCAGCAGCTTGGGGGCGGGGGCCCGCACAGATACGCAGTATTTT
CASSLGAGARTDTQYF
>NA|TRBV29-1|TRBJ1-2|NA
TGCAGCGTTGCATCCAGCGACTATGGCTACACCTTC
CSVASSDYGYTF